These T cell receptor beta chains were read from a single sample in a study of T cell repertoires in cytomegalovirus infection. One entry per CDR3 protein results from TCRdb running MiXCR on the reads. The sample yields around 740,000 distinct CDR3 sequences, 35% to 40% seen once. Sequencing was carried out using PBMCs. These receptors originate from a human donor in good health (CMV status not recorded). Some clones in this sample may be carry-over from other donors' samples. Both conserved end residues are part of each CDR3. Each record gives: V gene, clone size, J gene, D gene, CDR3 length, CDR3 DNA, CDR3 protein. A D gene is named only where the DNA matches it firmly. Clone size is not always given. Where it is, it says once, few, many or a class for expanded clones.

v_gene: TRBV30
abundance: few
j_gene: TRBJ2-7
d_gene: NA
len: 11
CDR3nt: TGTGCCTGGAGTGTATTTCGCGAGCAGTACTTC
CDR3aa: CAWSVFREQYF

v_gene: TRBV6-6
abundance: many
j_gene: TRBJ2-3
d_gene: NA
len: 15
CDR3nt: TGTGCCAGCAGGCCTAAGGGGACTAGCACAGATACGCAGTATTTT
CDR3aa: CASRPKGTSTDTQYF

v_gene: TRBV12-3/TRBV12-4
abundance: NA
j_gene: TRBJ1-1
d_gene: TRBD1
len: 18
CDR3nt: TGTGCCAGCAGTTCGGACCGGGACAGGGGGCCCATGAACACTGAAGCTTTCTTT
CDR3aa: CASSSDRDRGPMNTEAFF

v_gene: TRBV10-3
abundance: NA
j_gene: TRBJ2-3
d_gene: NA
len: 16
CDR3nt: TGTGCCACCGCAGACTCGAACAGGGTCGACGCAGATACGCAGTATTTT
CDR3aa: CATADSNRVDADTQYF

v_gene: TRBV27
abundance: few
j_gene: TRBJ2-1
d_gene: NA
len: 14
CDR3nt: TGTGCCAGCAGTTTATCTAACGGTGGTCCCAATCAGTTCTTC
CDR3aa: CASSLSNGGPNQFF

v_gene: TRBV2
abundance: few
j_gene: TRBJ2-7
d_gene: TRBD1
len: 15
CDR3nt: TGTGCCAGCAGTGACTTGACAGGGGACCCCTACGAGCAGTACTTC
CDR3aa: CASSDLTGDPYEQYF

v_gene: TRBV19
abundance: NA
j_gene: TRBJ2-6
d_gene: NA
len: 13
CDR3nt: TGTGCCAGTGAGTACTCTGGGGCCAACGTCCTGACTTTC
CDR3aa: CASEYSGANVLTF

v_gene: TRBV4-1
abundance: few
j_gene: TRBJ1-5
d_gene: NA
len: 15
CDR3nt: TGCGCCAGCAGCCAAAACAGGGACCTCAATCAGCCCCAGCATTTT
CDR3aa: CASSQNRDLNQPQHF

v_gene: TRBV7-3
abundance: few
j_gene: TRBJ2-2
d_gene: TRBD1
len: 20
CDR3nt: TGTGCCAGCAGCTTAATGCCTCCGGGACAGGGGTCCCCCCCCGGCGGGGAGCTGTTTTTT
CDR3aa: CASSLMPPGQGSPPGGELFF

v_gene: TRBV10-3
abundance: NA
j_gene: TRBJ1-2
d_gene: TRBD1
len: 13
CDR3nt: TGTGCCATCAGTCCGGGACAGGGGGATGGCTACACCTTC
CDR3aa: CAISPGQGDGYTF

v_gene: TRBV20-1
abundance: NA
j_gene: TRBJ1-4
d_gene: TRBD1
len: 13
CDR3nt: TGCAGTGCTAGGGGGGACAGGGTTGAAAAACTGTTTTTT
CDR3aa: CSARGDRVEKLFF